The T cell receptor (beta chain) under discussion was sequenced for a study of T cell repertoires in cytomegalovirus infection. TCRdb reprocessed the reads via MiXCR and lists one record per CDR3 protein. Found here are around 450,000 distinct CDR3 sequences, roughly 30% of them singletons; the top ten hold around 15%. The trim removed 5 bases at V and 4 bases at J, leaving 5 bases unmatched. CDR1 SEHNR and CDR2 FQNEAQ come from the germline V gene (reference sequence). This CDR3 contains 15 residues. This TCR derives from a human donor in good health (CMV status not recorded). Some clones in this sample may be carry-over from other donors' samples. The J gene is TRBJ2-7, the V gene TRBV7-9; TRBD2 matches 13 bases. Sequenced input: PBMCs. CDR3 region: CASSVGTSGVYEQYF. In DNA form, the CDR3 reads TGTGCCAGCAGCGTCGGGACTAGCGGGGTGTACGAGCAGTACTTC.